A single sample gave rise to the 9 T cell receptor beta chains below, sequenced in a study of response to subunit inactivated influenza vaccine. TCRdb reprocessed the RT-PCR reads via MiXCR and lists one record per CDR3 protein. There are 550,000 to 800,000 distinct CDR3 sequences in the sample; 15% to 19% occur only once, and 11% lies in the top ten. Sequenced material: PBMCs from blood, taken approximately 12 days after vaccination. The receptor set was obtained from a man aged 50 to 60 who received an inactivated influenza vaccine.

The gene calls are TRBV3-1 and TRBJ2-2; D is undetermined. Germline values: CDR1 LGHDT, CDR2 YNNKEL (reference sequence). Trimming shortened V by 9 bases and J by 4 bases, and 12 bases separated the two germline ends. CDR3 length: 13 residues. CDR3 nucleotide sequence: TGTGCCAGTTGTCTCGGGCGCACCGGGGAGCTGTTTTTT. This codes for CASCLGRTGELFF.

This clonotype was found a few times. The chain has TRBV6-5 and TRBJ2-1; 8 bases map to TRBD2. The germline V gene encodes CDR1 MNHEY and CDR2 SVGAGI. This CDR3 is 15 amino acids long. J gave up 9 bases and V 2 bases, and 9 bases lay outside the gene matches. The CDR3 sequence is CASSYAGGLVGEQFF. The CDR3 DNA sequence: TGTGCCAGCAGTTACGCCGGGGGACTAGTTGGTGAGCAGTTCTTC.

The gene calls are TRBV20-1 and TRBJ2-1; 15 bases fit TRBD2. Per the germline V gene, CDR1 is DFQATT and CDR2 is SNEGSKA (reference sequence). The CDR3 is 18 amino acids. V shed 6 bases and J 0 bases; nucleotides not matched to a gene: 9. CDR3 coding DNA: TGCAGTGCCCCGGGACTAGCGGGGGGCATGAGCTCCTACAATGAGCAGTTCTTC. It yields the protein CSAPGLAGGMSSYNEQFF.

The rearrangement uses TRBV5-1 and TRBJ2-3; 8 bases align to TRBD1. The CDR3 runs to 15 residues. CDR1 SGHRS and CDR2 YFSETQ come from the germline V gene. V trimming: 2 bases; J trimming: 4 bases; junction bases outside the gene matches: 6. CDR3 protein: CASSLAGGSPDTQYF. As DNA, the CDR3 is TGCGCCAGCAGCTTAGCAGGGGGCTCGCCAGATACGCAGTATTTT.

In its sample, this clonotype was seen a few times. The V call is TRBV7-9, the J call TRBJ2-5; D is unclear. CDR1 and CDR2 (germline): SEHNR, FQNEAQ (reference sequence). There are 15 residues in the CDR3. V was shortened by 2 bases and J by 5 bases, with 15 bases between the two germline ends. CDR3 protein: CASSLKGGWLETQYF. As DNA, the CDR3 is TGTGCCAGCAGCTTAAAGGGTGGTTGGCTGGAGACCCAGTACTTC.

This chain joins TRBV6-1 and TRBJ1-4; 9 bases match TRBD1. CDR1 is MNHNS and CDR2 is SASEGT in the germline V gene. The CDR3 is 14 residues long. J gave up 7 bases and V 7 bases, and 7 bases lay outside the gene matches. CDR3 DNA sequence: TGTGCCAGCAAACCGGACAGGGGTGGTGAAAAACTGTTTTTT. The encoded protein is CASKPDRGGEKLFF.

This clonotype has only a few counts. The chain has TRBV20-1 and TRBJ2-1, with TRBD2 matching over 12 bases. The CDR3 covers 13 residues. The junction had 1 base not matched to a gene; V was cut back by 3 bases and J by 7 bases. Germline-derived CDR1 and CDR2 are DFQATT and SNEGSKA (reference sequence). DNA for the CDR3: TGCAGTGCTAGGACTAGCGGGAGAAATGAGCAGTTCTTC. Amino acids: CSARTSGRNEQFF.

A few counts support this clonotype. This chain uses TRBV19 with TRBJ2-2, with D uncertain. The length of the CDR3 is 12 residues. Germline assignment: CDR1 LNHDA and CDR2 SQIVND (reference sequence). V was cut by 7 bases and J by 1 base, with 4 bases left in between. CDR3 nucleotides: TGTGCCAGTAAGGAGAACACCGGGGAGCTGTTTTTT. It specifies CASKENTGELFF. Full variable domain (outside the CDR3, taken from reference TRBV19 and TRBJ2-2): DGGITQSPKYLFRKEGQNVTLSCEQNLNHDAMYWYRQDPGQGLRLIYYSQIVNDFQKGDIAEGYSVSREKKESFPLTVTSAQKNPTAFYLCASKENTGELFFGEGSRLTVL.

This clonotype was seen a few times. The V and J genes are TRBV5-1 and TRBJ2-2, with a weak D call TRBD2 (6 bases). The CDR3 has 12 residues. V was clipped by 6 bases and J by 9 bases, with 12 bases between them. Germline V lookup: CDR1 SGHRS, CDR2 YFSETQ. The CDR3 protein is CASKEGTRELFF. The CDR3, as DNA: TGCGCCAGCAAGGAGGGAACCAGGGAGCTGTTTTTT. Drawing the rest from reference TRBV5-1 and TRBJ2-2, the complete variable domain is KAGVTQTPRYLIKTRGQQVTLSCSPISGHRSVSWYQQTPGQGLQFLFEYFSETQRNKGNFPGRFSGRQFSNSRSEMNVSTLELGDSALYLCASKEGTRELFFGEGSRLTVL.